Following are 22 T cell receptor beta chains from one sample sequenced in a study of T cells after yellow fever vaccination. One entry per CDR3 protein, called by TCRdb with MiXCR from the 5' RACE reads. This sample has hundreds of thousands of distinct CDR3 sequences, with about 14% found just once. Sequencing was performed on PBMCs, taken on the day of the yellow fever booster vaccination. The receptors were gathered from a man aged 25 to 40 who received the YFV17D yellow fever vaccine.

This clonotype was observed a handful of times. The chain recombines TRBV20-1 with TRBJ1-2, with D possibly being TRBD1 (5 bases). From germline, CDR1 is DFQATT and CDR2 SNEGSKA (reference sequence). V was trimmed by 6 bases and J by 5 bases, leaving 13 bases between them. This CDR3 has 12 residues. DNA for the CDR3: TGCAGTGCCCTAACAGGTGGTTATGGCTACACCTTC. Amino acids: CSALTGGYGYTF.

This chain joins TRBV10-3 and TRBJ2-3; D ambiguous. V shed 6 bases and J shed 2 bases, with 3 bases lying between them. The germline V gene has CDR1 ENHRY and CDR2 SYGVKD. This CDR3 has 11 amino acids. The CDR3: CAIRDTDTQYF. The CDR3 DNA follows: TGTGCCATCAGGGACACAGATACGCAGTATTTT.

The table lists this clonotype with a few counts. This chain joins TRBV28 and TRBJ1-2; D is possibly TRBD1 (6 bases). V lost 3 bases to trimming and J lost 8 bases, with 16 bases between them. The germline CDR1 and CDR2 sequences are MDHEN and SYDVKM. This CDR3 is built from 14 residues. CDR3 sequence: CASSFVGAGGGYTF. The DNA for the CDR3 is TGTGCCAGCAGTTTTGTGGGGGCCGGGGGCGGCTACACCTTC.

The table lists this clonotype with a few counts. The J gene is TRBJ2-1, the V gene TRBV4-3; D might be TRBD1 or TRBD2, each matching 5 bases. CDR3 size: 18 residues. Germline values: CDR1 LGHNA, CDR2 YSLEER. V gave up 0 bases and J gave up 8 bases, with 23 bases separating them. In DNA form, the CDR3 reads TGCGCCAGCAGCCAAGATGGGAGATTGGGACCCTTGGACTATGAGCAGTTCTTC. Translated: CASSQDGRLGPLDYEQFF.

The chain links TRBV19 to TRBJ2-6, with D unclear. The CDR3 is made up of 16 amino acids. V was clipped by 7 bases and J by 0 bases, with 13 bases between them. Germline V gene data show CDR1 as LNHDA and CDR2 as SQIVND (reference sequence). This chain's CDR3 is CASNRLTSSGANVLTF. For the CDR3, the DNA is TGTGCCAGTAACCGACTCACGAGCTCTGGGGCCAACGTCCTGACTTTC. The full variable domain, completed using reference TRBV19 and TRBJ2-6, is DGGITQSPKYLFRKEGQNVTLSCEQNLNHDAMYWYRQDPGQGLRLIYYSQIVNDFQKGDIAEGYSVSREKKESFPLTVTSAQKNPTAFYLCASNRLTSSGANVLTFGAGSRLTVL.

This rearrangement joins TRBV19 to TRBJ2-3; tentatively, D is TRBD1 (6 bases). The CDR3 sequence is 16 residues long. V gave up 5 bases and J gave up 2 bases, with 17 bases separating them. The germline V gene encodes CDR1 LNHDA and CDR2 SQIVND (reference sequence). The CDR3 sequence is CASSSSGTTLTDTQYF. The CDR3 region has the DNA TGTGCCAGTAGTTCATCCGGGACAACCCTCACAGATACGCAGTATTTT.

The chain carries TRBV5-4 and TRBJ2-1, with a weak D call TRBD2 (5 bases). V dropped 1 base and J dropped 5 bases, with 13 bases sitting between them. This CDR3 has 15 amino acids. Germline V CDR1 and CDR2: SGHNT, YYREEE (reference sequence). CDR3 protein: CASSLWASRHNEQFF. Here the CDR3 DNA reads TGTGCCAGCAGCTTGTGGGCTAGCCGCCACAATGAGCAGTTCTTC.

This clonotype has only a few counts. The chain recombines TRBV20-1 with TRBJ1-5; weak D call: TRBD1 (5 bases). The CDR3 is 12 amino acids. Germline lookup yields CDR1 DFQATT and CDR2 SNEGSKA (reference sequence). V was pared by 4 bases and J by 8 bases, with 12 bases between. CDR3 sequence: CSAIKGVEPQHF. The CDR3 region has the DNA TGCAGTGCTATAAAAGGGGTTGAGCCCCAGCATTTT.

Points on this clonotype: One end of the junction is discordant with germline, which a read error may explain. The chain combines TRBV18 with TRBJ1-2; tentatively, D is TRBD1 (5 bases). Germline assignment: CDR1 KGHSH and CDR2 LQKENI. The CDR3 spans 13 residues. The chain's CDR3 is CASSSGQDLGPGF. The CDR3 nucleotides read TGTGCCAGCTCATCCGGACAAGATTTAGGACCCGGCTTC.

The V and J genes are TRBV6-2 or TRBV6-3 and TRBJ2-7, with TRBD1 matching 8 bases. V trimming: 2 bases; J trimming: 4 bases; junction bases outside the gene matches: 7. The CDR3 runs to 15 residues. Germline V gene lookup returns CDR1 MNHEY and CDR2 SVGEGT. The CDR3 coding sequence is TGTGCCAGCAGTTACGGGCAGGGGGCAGATTACGAGCAGTACTTC. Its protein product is CASSYGQGADYEQYF.

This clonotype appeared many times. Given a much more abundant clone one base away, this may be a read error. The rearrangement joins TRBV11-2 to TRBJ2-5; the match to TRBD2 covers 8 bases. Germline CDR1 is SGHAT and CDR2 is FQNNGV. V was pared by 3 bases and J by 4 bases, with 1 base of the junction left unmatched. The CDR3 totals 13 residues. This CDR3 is CASSFSGGETQYF. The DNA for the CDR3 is TGTGCCAGCAGCTTCAGCGGGGGAGAGACCCAGTACTTC.

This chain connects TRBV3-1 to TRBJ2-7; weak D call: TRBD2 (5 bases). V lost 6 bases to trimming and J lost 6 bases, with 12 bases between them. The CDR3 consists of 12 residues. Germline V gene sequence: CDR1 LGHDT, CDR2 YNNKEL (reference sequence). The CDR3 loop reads CASRSGLGEQYF. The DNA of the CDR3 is TGTGCCAGCAGGAGCGGCCTCGGCGAGCAGTACTTC.

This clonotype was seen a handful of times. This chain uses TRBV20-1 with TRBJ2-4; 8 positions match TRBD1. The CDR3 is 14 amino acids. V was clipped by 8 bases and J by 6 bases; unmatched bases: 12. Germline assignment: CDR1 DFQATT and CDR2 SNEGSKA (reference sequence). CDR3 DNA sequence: TGCAGTTCACACCACCAGGGGGCAAGAAACATTCAGTACTTC. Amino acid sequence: CSSHHQGARNIQYF.

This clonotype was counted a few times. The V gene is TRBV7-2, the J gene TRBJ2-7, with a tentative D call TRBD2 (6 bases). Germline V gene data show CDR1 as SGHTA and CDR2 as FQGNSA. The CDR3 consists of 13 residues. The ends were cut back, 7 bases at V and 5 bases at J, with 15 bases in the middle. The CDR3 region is CASNRDFHNEQYF. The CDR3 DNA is TGTGCCAGCAACCGGGACTTCCATAACGAGCAGTACTTC.

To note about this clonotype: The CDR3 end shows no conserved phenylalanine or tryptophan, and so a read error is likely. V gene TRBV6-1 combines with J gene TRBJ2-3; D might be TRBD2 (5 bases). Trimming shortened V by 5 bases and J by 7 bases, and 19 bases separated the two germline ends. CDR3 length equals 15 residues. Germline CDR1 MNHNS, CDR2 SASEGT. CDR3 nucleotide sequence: TGTGCCAGCAGTCGCGTGATGGGGAGCGATTATACGCAGTATTTA. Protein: CASSRVMGSDYTQYL.

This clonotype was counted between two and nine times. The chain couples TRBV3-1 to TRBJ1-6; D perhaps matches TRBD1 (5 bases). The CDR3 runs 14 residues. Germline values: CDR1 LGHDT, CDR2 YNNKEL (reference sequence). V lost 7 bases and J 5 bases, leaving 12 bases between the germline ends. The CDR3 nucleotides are TGTGCCAGCACCCCCTCGGGGGATAATTCACCCCTCCACTTT. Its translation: CASTPSGDNSPLHF.

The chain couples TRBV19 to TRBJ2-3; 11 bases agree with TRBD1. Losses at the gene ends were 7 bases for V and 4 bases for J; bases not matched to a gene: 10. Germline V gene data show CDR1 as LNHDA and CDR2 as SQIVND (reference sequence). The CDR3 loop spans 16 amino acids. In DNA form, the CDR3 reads TGTGCCAGTACCCCCTCTAGGACAGGGGGCTCAGATACGCAGTATTTT. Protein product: CASTPSRTGGSDTQYF.

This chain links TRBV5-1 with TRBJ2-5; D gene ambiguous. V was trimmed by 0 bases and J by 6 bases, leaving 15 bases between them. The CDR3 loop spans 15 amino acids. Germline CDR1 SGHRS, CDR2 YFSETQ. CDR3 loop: CASSLDSPLAQTQYF. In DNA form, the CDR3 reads TGCGCCAGCAGCTTGGATTCCCCCCTGGCTCAGACCCAGTACTTC.

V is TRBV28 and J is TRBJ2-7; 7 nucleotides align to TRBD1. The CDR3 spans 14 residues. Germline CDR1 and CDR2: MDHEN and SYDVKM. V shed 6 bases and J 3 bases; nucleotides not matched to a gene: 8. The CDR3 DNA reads TGTGCCAGCAGGCCCCCGGGACAGCACTACGAGCAGTACTTC. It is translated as CASRPPGQHYEQYF.

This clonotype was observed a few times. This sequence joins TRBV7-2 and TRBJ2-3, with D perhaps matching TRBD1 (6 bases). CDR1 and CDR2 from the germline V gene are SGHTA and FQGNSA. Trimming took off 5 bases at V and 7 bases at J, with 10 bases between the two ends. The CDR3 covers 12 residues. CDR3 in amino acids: CASSAQGNTQYF. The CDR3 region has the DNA TGTGCCAGCAGCGCACAGGGAAATACGCAGTATTTT. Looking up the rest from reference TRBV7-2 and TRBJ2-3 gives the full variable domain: GAGVSQSPSNKVTEKGKDVELRCDPISGHTALYWYRQSLGQGLEFLIYFQGNSAPDKSGLPSDRFSAERTGGSVSTLTIQRTQQEDSAVYLCASSAQGNTQYFGPGTRLTVL.

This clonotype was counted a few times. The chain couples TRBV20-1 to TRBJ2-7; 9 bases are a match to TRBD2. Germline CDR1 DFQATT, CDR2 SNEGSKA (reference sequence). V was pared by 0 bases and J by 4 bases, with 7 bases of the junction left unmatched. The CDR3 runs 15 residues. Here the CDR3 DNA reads TGCAGTGCTAGAGACCGAGCGGGAGGTGTGTACGAGCAGTACTTC. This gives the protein CSARDRAGGVYEQYF.

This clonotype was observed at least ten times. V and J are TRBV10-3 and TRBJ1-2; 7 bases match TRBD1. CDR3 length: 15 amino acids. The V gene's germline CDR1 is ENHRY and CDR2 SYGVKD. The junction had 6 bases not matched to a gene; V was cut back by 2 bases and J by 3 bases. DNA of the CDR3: TGTGCCATCAGTGAGAGACGGGACAGCCACTATGGCTACACCTTC. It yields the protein CAISERRDSHYGYTF.